This TCR beta chain was captured in a study of T cells in Graves' hyperthyroidism and ophthalmopathy. Study information: Pretreatment peripheral blood was obtained at initial diagnosis.

This clonotype was seen repeatedly, ten times or more. The source material, RNA transcripts, was used to amplify TCR beta CDR3 regions. An initial round of RT-PCR targeting the TCR CDR3 relied on the HTBI primer set. TCRdb recomputed calls from the multiplex PCR reads with MiXCR, one row per CDR3 protein. Of under 450,000 distinct CDR3 sequences in the sample, roughly 15% are singletons; the top ten hold roughly a third. Diagnosis of hyperthyroidism was new in patients aged 18 to 65, and its duration was under 2 months. V lost 7 bases, J lost 3 bases, and 13 bases stayed unmatched. The germline gives CDR1 SNHLY, CDR2 FYNNEI. The CDR3 runs 16 residues.

Sequencing input: blood. This receptor was taken from a woman in her thirties with Graves' hyperthyroidism that later progressed to Graves' ophthalmopathy. This rearrangement joins TRBV2 to TRBJ1-2; 8 bases map to TRBD1. CDR3 amino acids: CASIKDGQGAYYGYTF. DNA for the CDR3: TGTGCCAGCATTAAGGACGGACAGGGCGCTTACTATGGCTACACCTTC.